This entry features one TCR beta chain sequence. Antigen specificity is unknown. The sample belongs to a study of cytomegalovirus exposure and HLA in healthy donors. Broader study findings: Information on immune exposure was restricted to one variable (CMV serostatus). Donors were assumed by presence/absence analyses to have roughly uniform sequencing depth.

The PCR employed 60 Vbeta primers together with 13 Jbeta primers. This table comes from immunoSEQ multiplex PCR, and its TCRdb copy is limited to in-frame clones, with some not included. The sample holds around 140,000 clones; around 78% are singletons and the top ten take about 2.4%. The sample comprised PBMCs. The clonotype was recovered from a woman in her late teens or twenties in good health and CMV-seropositive.

Written as DNA, the CDR3 is TGCGCCAGCAGCCAAGATTTACAGGGCGGATGGCCCCAGCATTTT. It encodes CASSQDLQGGWPQHF. This chain joins TRBV4-1 and TRBJ1-5; a possible D gene is TRBD1 (6 bases). Per germline, CDR1 MGHRA and CDR2 YSYEKL. Between the trimmed V and J ends, which lost 0 bases and 9 bases, there was a span of 15 bases. There are 15 residues in the CDR3.